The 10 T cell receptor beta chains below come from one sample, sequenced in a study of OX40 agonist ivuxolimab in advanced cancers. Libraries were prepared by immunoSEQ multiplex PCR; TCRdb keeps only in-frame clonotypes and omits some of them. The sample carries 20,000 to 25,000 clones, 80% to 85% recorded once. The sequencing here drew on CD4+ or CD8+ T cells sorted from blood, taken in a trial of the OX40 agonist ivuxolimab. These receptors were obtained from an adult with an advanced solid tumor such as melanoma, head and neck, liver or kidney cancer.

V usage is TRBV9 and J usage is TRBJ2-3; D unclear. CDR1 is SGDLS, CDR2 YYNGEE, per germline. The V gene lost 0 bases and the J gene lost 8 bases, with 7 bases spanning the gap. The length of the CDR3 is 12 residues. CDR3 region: CASSVEARTQYF. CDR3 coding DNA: TGTGCCAGCAGCGTAGAGGCACGTACGCAGTATTTT.

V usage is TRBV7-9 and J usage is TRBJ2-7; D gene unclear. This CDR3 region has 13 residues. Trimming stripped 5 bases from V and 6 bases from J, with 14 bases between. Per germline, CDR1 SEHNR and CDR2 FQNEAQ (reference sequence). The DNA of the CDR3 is TGTGCCAGCAGCCTGGGTGGTGCCGGCGAGCAGTACTTC. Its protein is CASSLGGAGEQYF.

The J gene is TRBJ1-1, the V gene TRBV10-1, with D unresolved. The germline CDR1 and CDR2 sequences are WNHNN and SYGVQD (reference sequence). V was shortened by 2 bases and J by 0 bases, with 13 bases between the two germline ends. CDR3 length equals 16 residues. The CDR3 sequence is CASSEDTGGMNTEAFF. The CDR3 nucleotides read TGCGCCAGCAGTGAGGACACCGGAGGAATGAACACTGAAGCTTTCTTT.

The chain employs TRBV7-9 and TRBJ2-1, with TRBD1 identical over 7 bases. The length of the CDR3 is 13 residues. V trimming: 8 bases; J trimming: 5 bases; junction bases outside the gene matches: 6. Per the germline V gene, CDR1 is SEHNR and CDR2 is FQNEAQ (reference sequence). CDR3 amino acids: CASGDSGDNEQFF. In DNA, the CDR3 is TGTGCCAGCGGGGACAGCGGCGACAATGAGCAGTTCTTC. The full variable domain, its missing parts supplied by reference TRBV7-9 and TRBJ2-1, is DTGVSQNPRHKITKRGQNVTFRCDPISEHNRLYWYRQTLGQGPEFLTYFQNEAQLEKSRLLSDRFSAERPKGSFSTLEIQRTEQGDSAMYLCASGDSGDNEQFFGPGTRLTVL.

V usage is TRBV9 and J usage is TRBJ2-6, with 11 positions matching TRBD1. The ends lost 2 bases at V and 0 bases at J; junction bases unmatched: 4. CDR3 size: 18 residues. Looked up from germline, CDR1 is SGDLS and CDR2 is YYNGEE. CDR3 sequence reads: CASSVRDRGSSGANVLTF. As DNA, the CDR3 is TGTGCCAGCAGCGTTAGGGACAGGGGGAGCTCTGGGGCCAACGTCCTGACTTTC.

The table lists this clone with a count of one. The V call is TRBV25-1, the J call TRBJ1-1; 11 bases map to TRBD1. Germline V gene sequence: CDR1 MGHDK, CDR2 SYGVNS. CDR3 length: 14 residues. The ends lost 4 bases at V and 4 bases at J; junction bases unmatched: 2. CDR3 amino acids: CASSAGTGGTEAFF. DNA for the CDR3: TGTGCCAGCAGTGCCGGGACAGGGGGCACTGAAGCTTTCTTT. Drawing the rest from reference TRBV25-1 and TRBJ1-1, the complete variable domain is EADIYQTPRYLVIGTGKKITLECSQTMGHDKMYWYQQDPGMELHLIHYSYGVNSTEKGDLSSESTVSRIRTEHFPLTLESARPSHTSQYLCASSAGTGGTEAFFGQGTRLTVV.

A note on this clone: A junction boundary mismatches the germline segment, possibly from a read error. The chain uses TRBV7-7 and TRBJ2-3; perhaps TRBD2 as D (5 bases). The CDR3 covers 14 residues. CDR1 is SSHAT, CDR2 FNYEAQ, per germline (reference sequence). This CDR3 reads CASSLDPGSDTQYF. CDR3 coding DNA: TGTGCTAGCAGCTTAGACCCGGGGTCGGATACGCAGTATTTT. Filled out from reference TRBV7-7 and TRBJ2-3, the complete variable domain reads GAGVSQSPRYKVTKRGQDVTLRCDPISSHATLYWYQQALGQGPEFLTYFNYEAQPDKSGLPSDRFSAERPEGSISTLTIQRTEQRDSAMYRCASSLDPGSDTQYFGPGTRLTVL.

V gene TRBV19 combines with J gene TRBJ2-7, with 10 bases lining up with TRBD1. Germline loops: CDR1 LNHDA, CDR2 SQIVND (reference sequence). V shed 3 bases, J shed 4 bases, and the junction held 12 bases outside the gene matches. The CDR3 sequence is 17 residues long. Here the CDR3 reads CASSIDPLDRGRYEQYF. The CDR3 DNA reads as TGTGCCAGTAGTATTGACCCCCTCGACAGGGGGCGATACGAGCAGTACTTC. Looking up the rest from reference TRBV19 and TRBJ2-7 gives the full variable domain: DGGITQSPKYLFRKEGQNVTLSCEQNLNHDAMYWYRQDPGQGLRLIYYSQIVNDFQKGDIAEGYSVSREKKESFPLTVTSAQKNPTAFYLCASSIDPLDRGRYEQYFGPGTRLTVT.

CDR3 nucleotide sequence: TGTGCCAGTAGTATAGGCAGTTTTGACACAGATACGCAGTATTTT. It codes for CASSIGSFDTDTQYF. The chain combines TRBV19 with TRBJ2-3; D not certain. Germline loops: CDR1 LNHDA, CDR2 SQIVND (reference sequence). V lost 1 base and J lost 2, with 10 bases in between. This CDR3 contains 15 residues. The full variable domain, its missing parts supplied by reference TRBV19 and TRBJ2-3, is DGGITQSPKYLFRKEGQNVTLSCEQNLNHDAMYWYRQDPGQGLRLIYYSQIVNDFQKGDIAEGYSVSREKKESFPLTVTSAQKNPTAFYLCASSIGSFDTDTQYFGPGTRLTVL.

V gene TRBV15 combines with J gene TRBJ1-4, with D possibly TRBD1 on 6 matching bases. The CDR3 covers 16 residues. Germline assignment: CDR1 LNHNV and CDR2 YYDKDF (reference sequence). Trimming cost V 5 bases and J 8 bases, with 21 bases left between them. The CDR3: CATSSPPHTGWEKLFF. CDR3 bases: TGTGCCACCAGCTCTCCCCCACATACAGGGTGGGAAAAACTGTTTTTT.